The rows below give T cell receptor beta chains drawn from one sample of a study of STAT3 mutations in large granular lymphocyte leukemia. Here immunoSEQ multiplex PCR was the method, and the copy in TCRdb shows in-frame clones only, minus some. The sample has 9,000 to 9,500 clones; 88% are singletons. Material: peripheral blood mononuclear cells. These receptors originate from a man of 80 years or more with T-cell large granular lymphocyte leukemia. Some clones in this sample may be carry-over from other donors' samples. Both conserved end residues are part of each CDR3. Each record gives: CDR3 DNA, CDR3 protein, V gene, clone size, D gene, J gene. D genes are given only for firm matches. Size is omitted from some rows. Given values are once, few, many or a class for expanded clones.

TGTGCCAGCAGACCGGGACCCCTCCTCGTCTACGAGCAGTACTTC CASRPGPLLVYEQYF TRBV7-2 once - TRBJ2-7
TGCGCCAGCAGCCAAGGGTTCGTGGGACCCAGCCATGGCTACACCTTC CASSQGFVGPSHGYTF TRBV4-1 - - TRBJ1-2
TGTGCCAGCAGCCAAGCCGTCGGGGCGGGAGAGCAGTACTTC CASSQAVGAGEQYF TRBV14 few - TRBJ2-7
TGTGCCTGGAGTGGTTGGCAGGGGGCCTACGAGCAGTACTTC CAWSGWQGAYEQYF TRBV30 once TRBD1 TRBJ2-7
TGTGCCAGCAGTAGGCGACAGGGTGTTCAGGAGACCCAGTACTTC CASSRRQGVQETQYF TRBV27 few TRBD1 TRBJ2-5
TGTGCCAGCAGCGGCTGGGGGGGCGTAGAGACCCAGTACTTC CASSGWGGVETQYF TRBV7-9 - - TRBJ2-5
TGTGCCAGCAGCCCAGGGGCGGCTAGCAATCAGCCCCAGCATTTT CASSPGAASNQPQHF TRBV11-2 - - TRBJ1-5
TGTGCCGGCCGGTGGGGGATCCACGAGCAGTACTTC CAGRWGIHEQYF TRBV30 - - TRBJ2-7
TGTGCCTCGGACCGACACCGTTACACAGATACGCAGTATTTT CASDRHRYTDTQYF TRBV30 - - TRBJ2-3
TGTGCCAGCACCCGGGGGGAAACCGGGGAGCTGTTTTTT CASTRGETGELFF TRBV5-6 - TRBD2 TRBJ2-2
TGTGCCAGCAAGCGAGGACTACCAGCCACCGGGGAGCTGTTTTTT CASKRGLPATGELFF TRBV5-8 - - TRBJ2-2
TGTGCCAGCGGGGGGCTTACCGGGGAGCTGTTTTTT CASGGLTGELFF TRBV19 - - TRBJ2-2
TGTGCCAGCAGCGCGACAGGGCTAGGATCACCCCTCCACTTT CASSATGLGSPLHF TRBV9 - TRBD1 TRBJ1-6
TGCGCCAGCAGCCCGACAGGGGTCGACGCTAACTATGGCTACACCTTC CASSPTGVDANYGYTF TRBV4-1 - TRBD1 TRBJ1-2
TGTGCCAGTAGTACACTAGACAGGGATGAAGCTTTCTTT CASSTLDRDEAFF TRBV19 - TRBD1 TRBJ1-1
TGCAGCGTTGAAGGCCAGGGGGCGGGGACCACCACAGATACGCAGTATTTT CSVEGQGAGTTTDTQYF TRBV29-1 - TRBD1 TRBJ2-3
TGCGCCAGCAGACCAACCGGGAGATACTACGAGCAGTACTTC CASRPTGRYYEQYF TRBV10-2 - - TRBJ2-7
TGCGCCAGCAGCTTGCTGAGGGGTCAGAACACTGAAGCTTTCTTT CASSLLRGQNTEAFF TRBV5-1 - - TRBJ1-1
TGCGCCAGCAGTGGGGGCGATATGAACACTGAAGCTTTCTTT CASSGGDMNTEAFF TRBV10-2 - - TRBJ1-1
TGCGCCAGCAGCCAAGGGACAGGGCAATCCTACGAGCAGTACTTC CASSQGTGQSYEQYF TRBV7-9 - TRBD1 TRBJ2-7
TGTGCCAGCAGCCAAGGATTGGTTGCCGAGACCCAGTACTTC CASSQGLVAETQYF TRBV6-5 once - TRBJ2-5
TGTGCCAGCAGTTCCGACAGGGAGGAGTACTTC CASSSDREEYF TRBV2 few - TRBJ2-7
TGTGCCAGCAGCTGGCAGGGGAATGGAATGGAGCTGTTTTTT CASSWQGNGMELFF TRBV5-4 - - TRBJ2-2
TGTGCTAGTGCCCTGGCCGTAGGACAGGACCAAGAGACCCAGTACTTC CASALAVGQDQETQYF TRBV12-5 once TRBD1 TRBJ2-5
TGTGCCAGCAGCCAGATCCCCGGGGAAAAACTGTTTTTT CASSQIPGEKLFF TRBV13 few - TRBJ1-4
TGTGCCAGCGGGAATCAGGGCGGCGAGCAGTACTTC CASGNQGGEQYF TRBV9 - - TRBJ2-7
TGTGCCAGCTCCAATGACCGAGGCCTTAGCAATCAGCCCCAGCATTTT CASSNDRGLSNQPQHF TRBV7-8 - - TRBJ1-5
TGTGCCAGCAGCAAACAGGCGGGGGGGCTCACAGATACGCAGTATTTT CASSKQAGGLTDTQYF TRBV9 - TRBD2 TRBJ2-3
TGTGCCAGCTCACCAACTGCGCGTGTAAGCAATACGCAGTATTTT CASSPTARVSNTQYF TRBV18 - - TRBJ2-3
TGTGCCTGGAGTGTACCCGATGAAAAGCAGTACTTC CAWSVPDEKQYF TRBV30 - - TRBJ2-7
TGTGCCAGCAGTGAACAGGGGAGGACTGAAGCTTTCTTT CASSEQGRTEAFF TRBV25-1 - - TRBJ1-1
TGTGCCTGGAGTGCCGGGCGAAAGTTCTTC CAWSAGRKFF TRBV30 - - TRBJ2-1
TGTGCCAGCAGTAATCAGGGTTGGGGCTACACCTTC CASSNQGWGYTF TRBV6-5 few - TRBJ1-2
TGTGCCAGCAGCTCTGGACAGGTCTACGAGCAGTACTTC CASSSGQVYEQYF TRBV7-9 - TRBD1 TRBJ2-7
TGTGCCAGCAGCCAAGGTAGGGGTCCCACTGAAGCTTTCTTT CASSQGRGPTEAFF TRBV7-2 - - TRBJ1-1
TGTGCCAGCAGCTTGACAGTTAACCCATACAATGAGCAGTTCTTC CASSLTVNPYNEQFF TRBV5-4 - - TRBJ2-1
TGTGCCAGCAGCCCCCGGACAGCCACAGATACGCAGTATTTT CASSPRTATDTQYF TRBV7-9 - - TRBJ2-3
TGCGCCAGCAGCTTGCTGACAGGGAACTATGGCTACACCTTC CASSLLTGNYGYTF TRBV5-1 - TRBD1 TRBJ1-2
TGTGCCAGCAGGCGGAGGGCTAGCAATCAGCCCCAGCATTTT CASRRRASNQPQHF TRBV6-5 - - TRBJ1-5
TGTGCCAGCAGCGCCGACAGGGTATCCTCCTACGAGCAGTACTTC CASSADRVSSYEQYF TRBV7-9 - TRBD1 TRBJ2-7